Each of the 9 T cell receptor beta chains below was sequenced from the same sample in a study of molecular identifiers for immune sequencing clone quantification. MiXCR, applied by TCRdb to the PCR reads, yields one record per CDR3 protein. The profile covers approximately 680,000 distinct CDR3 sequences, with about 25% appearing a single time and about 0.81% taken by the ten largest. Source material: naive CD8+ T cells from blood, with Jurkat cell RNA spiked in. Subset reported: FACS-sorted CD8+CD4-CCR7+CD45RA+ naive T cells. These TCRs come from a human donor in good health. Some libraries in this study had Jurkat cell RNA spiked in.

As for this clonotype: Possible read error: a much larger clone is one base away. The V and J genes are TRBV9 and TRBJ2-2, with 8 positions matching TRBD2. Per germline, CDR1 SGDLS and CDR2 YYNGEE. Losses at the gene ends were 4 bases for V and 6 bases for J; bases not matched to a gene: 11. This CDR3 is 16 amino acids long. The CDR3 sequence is CASSPPEAGVPGELFF. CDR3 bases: TGTGCCAGCAGCCCCCCAGAAGCGGGAGTCCCCGGGGAGCTGTTTTTT.

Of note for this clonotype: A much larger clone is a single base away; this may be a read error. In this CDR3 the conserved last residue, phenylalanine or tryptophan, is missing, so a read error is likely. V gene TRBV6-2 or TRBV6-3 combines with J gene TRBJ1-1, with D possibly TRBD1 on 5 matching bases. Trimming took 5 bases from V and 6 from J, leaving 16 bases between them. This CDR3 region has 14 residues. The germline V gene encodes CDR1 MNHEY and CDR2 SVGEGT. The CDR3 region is CASSAPGPQAEAFY. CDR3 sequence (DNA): TGTGCCAGCAGTGCACCGGGCCCACAGGCTGAAGCTTTCTAT.

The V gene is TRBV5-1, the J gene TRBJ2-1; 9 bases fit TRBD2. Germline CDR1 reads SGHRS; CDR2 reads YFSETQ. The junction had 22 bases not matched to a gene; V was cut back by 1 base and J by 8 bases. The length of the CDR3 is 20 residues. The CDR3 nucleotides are TGCGCCAGCAGCTTGAACATTATTAGGGGCGGGAGGGCCGGACCCCATGAGCAGTTCTTC. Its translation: CASSLNIIRGGRAGPHEQFF.

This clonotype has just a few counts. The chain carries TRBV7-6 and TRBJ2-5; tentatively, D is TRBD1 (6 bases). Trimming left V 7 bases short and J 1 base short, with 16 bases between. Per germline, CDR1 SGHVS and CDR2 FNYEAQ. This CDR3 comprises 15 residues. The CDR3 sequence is CASTGIGTLQETQYF. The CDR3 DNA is TGTGCCAGCACGGGAATAGGGACACTCCAAGAGACCCAGTACTTC. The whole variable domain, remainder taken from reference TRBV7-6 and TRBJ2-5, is GAGVSQSPRYKVTKRGQDVALRCDPISGHVSLYWYRQALGQGPEFLTYFNYEAQQDKSGLPNDRFSAERPEGSISTLTIQRTEQRDSAMYRCASTGIGTLQETQYFGPGTRLLVL.

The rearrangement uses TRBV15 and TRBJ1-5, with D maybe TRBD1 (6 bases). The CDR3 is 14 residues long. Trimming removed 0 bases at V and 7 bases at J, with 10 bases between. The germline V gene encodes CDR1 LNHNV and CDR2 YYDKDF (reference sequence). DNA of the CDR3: TGTGCCACCAGCAGAGATCGAGGGGGGCAGCCCCAGCATTTT. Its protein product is CATSRDRGGQPQHF.

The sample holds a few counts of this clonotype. The DNA for the CDR3 is TGTGCCAGCAGTCCTTCCCATTTGGCGGCGGTGACTAACTATGGCTACACCTTC. Protein sequence: CASSPSHLAAVTNYGYTF. The J gene is TRBJ1-2, the V gene TRBV27; D unclear. This CDR3 has 18 amino acids. Germline loops: CDR1 MNHEY, CDR2 SMNVEV (reference sequence). V lost 5 bases and J lost 0, with 22 bases in between.

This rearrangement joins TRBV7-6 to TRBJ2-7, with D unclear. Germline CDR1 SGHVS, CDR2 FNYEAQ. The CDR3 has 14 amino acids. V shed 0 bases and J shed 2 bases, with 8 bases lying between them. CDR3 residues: CASSLAGSTYEQYF. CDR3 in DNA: TGTGCCAGCAGCTTAGCTGGCTCCACCTACGAGCAGTACTTC.

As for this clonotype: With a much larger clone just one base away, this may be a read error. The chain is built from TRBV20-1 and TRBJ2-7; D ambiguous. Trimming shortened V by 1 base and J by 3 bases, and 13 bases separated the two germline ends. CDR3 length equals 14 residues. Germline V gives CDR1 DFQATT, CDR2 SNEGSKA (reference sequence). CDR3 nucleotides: TGCAGTGCTAGAGTTCAGAATGTAGACTACGAGCAGTACTTC. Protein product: CSARVQNVDYEQYF.

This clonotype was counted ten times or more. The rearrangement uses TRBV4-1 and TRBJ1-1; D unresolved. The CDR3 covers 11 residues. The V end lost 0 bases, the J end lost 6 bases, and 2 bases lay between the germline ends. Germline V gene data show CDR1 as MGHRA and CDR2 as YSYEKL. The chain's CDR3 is CASSQESEAFF. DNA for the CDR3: TGCGCCAGCAGCCAAGAATCTGAAGCTTTCTTT.